Following are 10 T cell receptor beta chains from one sample sequenced in a study of blood T cells in healthy people across ages (dated by TCRdb to the mid-2010s). Library preparation used 5' RACE. This sample was sequenced with an Illumina HiSeq 2500. A second PCR of about 6 to 12 cycles was performed with a sample-barcoded 5' primer and a J-beta primer mix. The public reads were quality trimmed at Q25 with fastp and then assembled into clones with MiXCR by TCRdb, keeping productive beta chains. When rows share a CDR3 protein, they turn into one entry using the most common DNA and genes. The sample data list some 790,000 distinct CDR3 sequences, and less than 35% of these were observed just once. Of the sample, 15% to 20% is held by the ten largest clones. The sample was blood. Receptor source: an elderly woman in good health.

The chain carries TRBV27 and TRBJ1-2; 8 positions match TRBD1. This CDR3 comprises 16 residues. J lost 7 bases, V lost 4 bases, and 14 bases had no gene match. The germline V gene has CDR1 MNHEY and CDR2 SMNVEV (reference sequence). The CDR3 bases are TGTGCCAGCAGTTACGGGGGGAAGACAGGGGCGGGTGGCTACACCTTC. Its translation is CASSYGGKTGAGGYTF.

The rearrangement links TRBV18 to TRBJ1-1, with 8 nucleotides matching TRBD1. The germline CDR1 and CDR2 sequences are KGHSH and LQKENI. The CDR3 runs 14 residues. The junction had 6 bases not matched to a gene; V was cut back by 5 bases and J by 4 bases. The CDR3 nucleotides are TGTGCCAGCTCAACGAACAGGGGGACCACTGAAGCTTTCTTT. Translating gives CASSTNRGTTEAFF.

This clonotype appeared a few times. The junction differs from germline at one of its ends, possibly a read error. The chain joins TRBV6-1 to TRBJ2-5; unclear D gene. Germline V lookup: CDR1 MNHNS, CDR2 SASEGT. This CDR3 is 12 amino acids long. The CDR3 loop is CAPRPQQETQYF. The CDR3 DNA reads as TGCGCCCCCCGGCCACAGCAAGAGACCCAGTACTTC.

The sample holds many counts of this clonotype. The gene calls are TRBV10-2 and TRBJ2-1, with D perhaps matching TRBD2 (5 bases). The V gene lost 5 bases and the J gene lost 0 bases, with 14 bases spanning the gap. In germline, CDR1 is WSHSY, CDR2 SAAADI. The CDR3 runs 16 residues. The DNA of the CDR3 is TGCGCCAGCAGTCCACGGACTTCAAGCTCCTACAATGAGCAGTTCTTC. This gives the protein CASSPRTSSSYNEQFF.

This clonotype was found a few times. The CDR3, as DNA: TGTGCCAGCAGACACTGGGGGCGGGCCGACGAGCAGTACTTC. Translated, it gives CASRHWGRADEQYF. The chain uses TRBV6-2 or TRBV6-3 and TRBJ2-7; possible D gene TRBD1, 6 bases. Germline V gene data show CDR1 as MNHEY and CDR2 as SVGEGT. The V gene lost 6 bases and the J gene lost 5 bases, with 17 bases spanning the gap. The CDR3 totals 14 residues.

This clonotype was observed many times. A junction end diverges from the germline sequence, so it may reflect a read error. The gene calls are TRBV7-2 and TRBJ2-3, with D possibly matching TRBD2 (6 bases). This CDR3 has 15 residues. Looked up from germline, CDR1 is SGHTA and CDR2 is FQGNSA. CDR3 region: CASSSPGTSTDTQYF. The CDR3, as DNA: TGCGCCAGCAGCAGCCCCGGGACTAGCACAGATACGCAGTATTTT.

Concerning this clonotype itself: This may arise from a read error, as a much more abundant clone is one base away. The chain uses TRBV7-2 and TRBJ2-1; 9 bases fit TRBD2. J lost 8 bases, V lost 4 bases, and 6 bases had no gene match. The germline CDR1 and CDR2 sequences are SGHTA and FQGNSA. The CDR3 runs 14 residues. CDR3 region: CASSCGGGAYEQFF. The CDR3, as DNA: TGTGCCAGCAGCTGTGGCGGGGGGGCTTATGAGCAGTTCTTC.

At least ten counts were recorded for this clonotype. CDR3: CASSLRTSGGSQETQYF. As DNA, the CDR3 is TGTGCCAGCAGCTTGCGTACCTCAGGGGGTTCACAAGAGACCCAGTACTTC. V gene TRBV5-5 combines with J gene TRBJ2-5; the match to TRBD1 covers 7 bases. Germline assignment: CDR1 SGHKS and CDR2 YYEKEE (reference sequence). The CDR3 is 17 amino acids. V shed 1 base, J shed 2 bases, and the junction held 11 bases outside the gene matches. The variable domain in full, with the rest retrieved from reference TRBV5-5 and TRBJ2-5, is DAGVTQSPTHLIKTRGQQVTLRCSPISGHKSVSWYQQVLGQGPQFIFQYYEKEERGRGNFPDRFSARQFPNYSSELNVNALLLGDSALYLCASSLRTSGGSQETQYFGPGTRLLVL.

This clonotype was detected many times. CDR3 residues: CASSRGQPIYEQYF. The CDR3 bases are TGTGCCAGCAGCAGAGGACAGCCAATTTACGAGCAGTACTTC. This rearrangement joins TRBV7-2 to TRBJ2-7; D perhaps matches TRBD1 (6 bases). The CDR3 sequence is 14 residues long. V gave up 5 bases and J gave up 4 bases, with 15 bases separating them. CDR1 and CDR2 from the germline V gene are SGHTA and FQGNSA.

This clonotype showed up just a few times. The rearrangement uses TRBV11-3 and TRBJ2-5, with D perhaps being TRBD1 or TRBD2 (6 bases each). Trimming took off 4 bases at V and 1 base at J, with 13 bases between the two ends. This CDR3 has 15 amino acids. From germline, CDR1 is SGHNT and CDR2 YENEEA. The CDR3 protein is CASSSGAGSQETQYF. In DNA, the CDR3 is TGTGCCAGCAGCTCAGGGGCCGGGAGCCAAGAGACCCAGTACTTC. Using reference TRBV11-3 and TRBJ2-5 for the parts outside the CDR3, the full variable domain is EAGVVQSPRYKIIEKKQPVAFWCNPISGHNTLYWYLQNLGQGPELLIRYENEEAVDDSQLPKDRFSAERLKGVDSTLKIQPAELGDSAVYLCASSSGAGSQETQYFGPGTRLLVL.